These T cell receptor beta chains were read from a single sample in a study of tumor-infiltrating lymphocytes in primary liver carcinoma. Via MiXCR, TCRdb re-called the multiplex PCR reads, giving one row per CDR3 protein. The data hold approximately 190,000 distinct CDR3 sequences, with about 82% observed a single time. The sequenced material came from tumor tissue from primary liver carcinoma. The receptors originated from a middle-aged man with primary liver carcinoma and hepatitis B virus infection. Both conserved end residues are part of each CDR3. D genes are given only for firm matches. Clone size is not always given. Where it is, it says once, few, many or a class for expanded clones.

>TRBV6-1|.|TRBJ2-2|TRBD1
TGTGCCAGCAGACAGGGGGATGAGGAGCTGTTTTTT
CASRQGDEELFF
>TRBV4-3|.|TRBJ2-4|.
TGCGCCAACAGGCAAGGGTTTCGAATGGGCATTCAGTACTTC
CANRQGFRMGIQYF
>TRBV6-2/TRBV6-3|.|TRBJ2-7|TRBD2
TGTGCCAGCAGTTACCAGTCTAGCGGGAGGAGGTACGAGCAGTACTTC
CASSYQSSGRRYEQYF
>TRBV21-1|.|TRBJ1-5|.
TGTGCCAGCACCCTTGTGGGGACGGCGTATCAGCCCCAGCATTTT
CASTLVGTAYQPQHF
>TRBV11-3|.|TRBJ2-5|TRBD2
TGTGCCATCAGCACAGGGACTAGAGGGAGCGAGGAGACCCAGTACTTC
CAISTGTRGSEETQYF
>TRBV5-4|.|TRBJ2-7|.
TGTGCCAGCAGCTTGGCGGGAGTGAACCACGAGCAGTACTTC
CASSLAGVNHEQYF
>TRBV29-1|.|TRBJ2-1|.
TGCAGCGTTGACAAAGGTAGTGCGAAGAATGAGCAGTTCTTC
CSVDKGSAKNEQFF
>TRBV29-1|.|TRBJ2-3|.
TGCAGCGTGGGCTTAGGAAGCTCAGATATGCAGTATTTT
CSVGLGSSDMQYF
>TRBV4-2|.|TRBJ2-2|.
TGTGCCAGCAGCCATACCCGGGGCACAACCGGGGAACTGTTTTTT
CASSHTRGTTGELFF
>TRBV12-3/TRBV12-4|medium-sized|TRBJ1-5|.
TGTGCCAGCAGCCAACAGGGCGACAATCAGCCCCAGCATTTT
CASSQQGDNQPQHF
>TRBV6-5|once|TRBJ2-5|.
TGTGCCAGCAGCACACTAGGTGGCTCGGGGGCCCAGTACTTC
CASSTLGGSGAQYF
>TRBV30|.|TRBJ1-5|.
TGTGCCTGGGCCCCCACGGGAGGCCGCAATCAGCCCCAGCATTTT
CAWAPTGGRNQPQHF
>TRBV10-3|.|TRBJ1-2|.
TGTGCTATCAGTGAGTCCGGAGGGAACCTTAACTATGGCTACACCTTC
CAISESGGNLNYGYTF
>TRBV12-3/TRBV12-4|.|TRBJ2-5|.
TGTGCCGGCAGCTGGGAGAGCGGGACCCAGTACTTC
CAGSWESGTQYF
>TRBV10-3|.|TRBJ1-2|.
TGTGTCATCAGTGAGTCGTCAGGGAACTATGGCTACACCTTC
CVISESSGNYGYTF
>TRBV29-1|.|TRBJ2-1|TRBD2
TGCAGCGTTGATGTGGGTTGGGGGGGATACAATGAGCAATTCTTC
CSVDVGWGGYNEQFF
>TRBV10-3|.|TRBJ2-2|TRBD2
TGTGCCATCAGTGACGGGACTAGCAGGCCGGCGAACACAGGGGAGCTGTTTTTT
CAISDGTSRPANTGELFF
>TRBV6-1|once|TRBJ2-6|.
TGTGCCAGCAGAACCAGCCCCAAATCTGGGACCAACGTCCTGACTTTC
CASRTSPKSGTNVLTF
>TRBV29-1|.|TRBJ2-7|.
TGCAGCGTCGATGCAGTCTATGTCGACGAGCAGTACTTC
CSVDAVYVDEQYF
>TRBV11-3|.|TRBJ2-1|.
TGTGCCAGCAGCGTAGACATACAGGGCGGTGAGCAGTTGTTC
CASSVDIQGGEQLF
>TRBV4-3|.|TRBJ2-3|TRBD2
TGCGCCAGCAGCCAAGAACACCTAGCGGGAAGGACAGATACGCAGTATTTT
CASSQEHLAGRTDTQYF
>TRBV11-1|.|TRBJ2-1|TRBD2
TGTGCCAGCAGCCCGAGATTAGCGGGATCGCTGCTGTTCTTC
CASSPRLAGSLLFF
>TRBV28|.|TRBJ1-4|TRBD1
TGTACCAGGAGTTTTGGGGACAGATTTGCAACTAATGAAAAACTGTTTTTT
CTRSFGDRFATNEKLFF
>TRBV6-1|.|TRBJ2-3|.
TGTGCCATCACATCAGGCTACATAGATACGCAGTATTTT
CAITSGYIDTQYF
>TRBV11-1|.|TRBJ2-1|.
TGTGCCAGCGGCAAGGTAGTAGGTAAGCAGTTCTTC
CASGKVVGKQFF
>TRBV6-5|.|TRBJ1-5|.
TGTGCCAGCAGTTACTCTTGGGGGGGAAACAATCAGCCCCAGAATTTT
CASSYSWGGNNQPQNF
>TRBV6-6|.|TRBJ1-5|.
TGTGCCAGGAGTTTGGGGAGCGGCAATCAGCCCCAGCATTTT
CARSLGSGNQPQHF
>TRBV6-6|.|TRBJ2-7|.
TGTGTCAGCATCGGGTACAGAGATTACTCCTACGAGCATTACTTC
CVSIGYRDYSYEHYF
>TRBV5-6|.|TRBJ1-6|.
TGTGCCAACAGCTCCCTAACCGGGACAAGCGTTGATTCACCCCTCCACTTT
CANSSLTGTSVDSPLHF
>TRBV29-1|.|TRBJ1-5|.
TGTAGCGTTGGCGGGGCGGGGCAGCCCCACCGTTTT
CSVGGAGQPHRF
>TRBV7-8|.|TRBJ2-3|.
TGTGCCAGCAGTCCTGCCACGTGGGCAGATACGCAGTATTTT
CASSPATWADTQYF
>TRBV11-1|.|TRBJ2-3|.
TGTACCAGGAACTTTATTGGTACAGATACGCAGTATTTT
CTRNFIGTDTQYF
>TRBV11-2|.|TRBJ2-6|.
TGTGCCACACAGCGGCCGCGCCCTGAGGCCAACGTCCTGACTTTC
CATQRPRPEANVLTF
>TRBV4-2|.|TRBJ2-7|TRBD2
TGTCCCAGTAGCCAAGATAGGGCTAGCGGGTACTACGAGCAGTACTTC
CPSSQDRASGYYEQYF
>TRBV6-4|.|TRBJ2-7|.
TGTGCCAGTGGTGGGTGGGAGTATTACGAGCAGTACTTC
CASGGWEYYEQYF
>TRBV7-9|.|TRBJ2-5|.
TGTGCCAATTCACAGAGTCTGGAGACCCACTACTTC
CANSQSLETHYF
>TRBV12-3/TRBV12-4|.|TRBJ1-6|.
TGTGCCAGCTCATTCGGGGGGGATTCACCCCTCCACTTT
CASSFGGDSPLHF